This entry lists 10 T cell receptor beta chains sequenced from one sample in a study of blood T cell repertoires in COVID-19. Sequencing used immunoSEQ multiplex PCR; TCRdb keeps in-frame clones, though not all of them. The sample lists about 94,000 clones, 80% to 90% occurring once. The sample consisted of peripheral blood. These receptors originate from a human donor with acute or convalescent COVID-19. The donor label of this sample is uncertain.

The gene calls are TRBV9 and TRBJ1-5; D remains unclear. This CDR3 is 13 amino acids long. Germline-derived CDR1 and CDR2 are SGDLS and YYNGEE. Trimming took off 0 bases at V and 5 bases at J, with 6 bases between the two ends. Here the CDR3 reads CASSVDPDQPQHF. CDR3 in DNA: TGTGCCAGCAGCGTAGACCCGGATCAGCCCCAGCATTTT. Combining the CDR3 with reference TRBV9 and TRBJ1-5 gives the whole variable domain DSGVTQTPKHLITATGQRVTLRCSPRSGDLSVYWYQQSLDQGLQFLIQYYNGEERAKGNILERFSAQQFPDLHSELNLSSLELGDSALYFCASSVDPDQPQHFGDGTRLSIL.

The chain links TRBV27 to TRBJ1-3; D possibly corresponds to TRBD1 (5 bases). The CDR3 is made up of 13 amino acids. Deletions cut 4 bases from V and 4 bases from J, with 8 bases between. CDR1 is MNHEY, CDR2 SMNVEV, per germline (reference sequence). The CDR3 loop is CASSSGPGNTIYF. CDR3 in DNA: TGTGCCAGCAGTTCAGGGCCCGGAAACACCATATATTTT.

The rearrangement joins TRBV6-2 or TRBV6-3 to TRBJ2-7; D not resolved. V gave up 6 bases and J gave up 2 bases, with 5 bases separating them. CDR1 MNHEY and CDR2 SVGEGT come from the germline V gene. The CDR3 is made up of 11 amino acids. CDR3 protein: CASSYPYEQYF. The CDR3 DNA reads TGTGCCAGCAGCTATCCCTACGAGCAGTACTTC.

The rearrangement joins TRBV29-1 to TRBJ1-1; tentative D call: TRBD1 (5 bases). Looked up from germline, CDR1 is SQVTM and CDR2 is ANQGSEA. The CDR3 consists of 13 residues. V was pared by 4 bases and J by 4 bases, with 13 bases between. CDR3 protein: CSVVSPGGTEAFF. CDR3 nucleotides: TGCAGCGTTGTTAGCCCCGGGGGCACTGAAGCTTTCTTT.

The chain has TRBV30 and TRBJ1-2; the match to TRBD1 covers 8 bases. The CDR3 runs 17 residues. Germline lookup yields CDR1 GTSNPN and CDR2 SVGIG (reference sequence). Unmatched junction bases numbered 21, after V lost 5 bases and J lost 7 bases. CDR3 protein: CAWADTGTGALQTGYTF. The CDR3 nucleotides are TGTGCCTGGGCGGACACCGGGACAGGTGCCCTCCAGACTGGCTACACCTTC.

CDR3 nucleotides: TGTGCCAGCAGCTTAGACCCCTGGAGGACCGATGGCTACACCTTC. This sequence encodes CASSLDPWRTDGYTF. This chain links TRBV7-9 with TRBJ1-2; D remains unclear. This CDR3 is built from 15 residues. Germline V gives CDR1 SEHNR, CDR2 FQNEAQ (reference sequence). V was trimmed by 1 base and J by 6 bases, leaving 15 bases between them.

This clone was counted a single time. CDR3 coding DNA: TGCAGCGTTGAACAGGCAATGAACACTGAAGCTTTCTTT. This encodes CSVEQAMNTEAFF. V gene TRBV29-1 combines with J gene TRBJ1-1, with unresolved D. From germline, CDR1 is SQVTM and CDR2 ANQGSEA. This CDR3 has 13 residues. The V and J ends lost 2 bases and 0 bases respectively, with 7 bases between them.

The chain has TRBV5-1 and TRBJ2-3; tentative D call: TRBD2 (5 bases). Germline assignment: CDR1 SGHRS and CDR2 YFSETQ. CDR3 length: 13 amino acids. CDR3 region: CASAPDFTDTQYF. The DNA for the CDR3 is TGCGCTTCCGCACCGGACTTTACAGATACGCAGTATTTT.

V usage is TRBV19 and J usage is TRBJ1-5; a weak D match, TRBD1 (6 bases). This CDR3 spans 13 amino acids. From germline, CDR1 is LNHDA and CDR2 SQIVND (reference sequence). V lost 11 bases, J lost 6 bases, and 17 bases lay in between. The CDR3 region is CASSQGLVQPQHF. CDR3 DNA sequence: TGTGCCTCCTCACAGGGCCTCGTTCAGCCCCAGCATTTT. Drawing the rest from reference TRBV19 and TRBJ1-5, the complete variable domain is DGGITQSPKYLFRKEGQNVTLSCEQNLNHDAMYWYRQDPGQGLRLIYYSQIVNDFQKGDIAEGYSVSREKKESFPLTVTSAQKNPTAFYLCASSQGLVQPQHFGDGTRLSIL.

This sequence joins TRBV7-8 and TRBJ2-6; D unclear. CDR1 and CDR2 from the germline V gene are SGHVS and FQNEAQ. V was trimmed by 7 bases and J by 4 bases, leaving 17 bases between them. The CDR3 length is 16 residues. CDR3 DNA sequence: TGTGCCAGCAAGTCCCCCCTGGGCACCGGGGCCAACGTCCTGACTTTC. Translation: CASKSPLGTGANVLTF.